The 29 T cell receptor beta chains below come from one sample, sequenced in a study of identical twins. TCRdb redid the calling of the 5' RACE reads with MiXCR, one entry per CDR3 protein. The data show approximately 240,000 distinct CDR3 sequences, about an eighth seen once. Sequences were obtained from memory (CD45RO+) T cells sorted from blood. The origin of the receptors is a woman under 30 in good health.

The gene calls are TRBV5-1 and TRBJ2-1; 16 bases are a match to TRBD2. The V segment lost 4 bases and the J segment 2 bases; nucleotides outside the gene matches: 9. Germline values: CDR1 SGHRS, CDR2 YFSETQ. CDR3 size: 19 residues. DNA of the CDR3: TGCGCCAGCAGCACAGCGGGACTAGCGGGAGGGCGGGCCTACAATGAGCAGTTCTTC. As protein: CASSTAGLAGGRAYNEQFF.

Remarks on this clonotype: Without the conserved terminal phenylalanine or tryptophan, this CDR3 likely stems from a read error. V gene TRBV6-1 combines with J gene TRBJ2-7; D possibly corresponds to TRBD2 (6 bases). V was cut by 11 bases and J by 0 bases, with 23 bases left in between. Germline V lookup: CDR1 MNHNS, CDR2 SASEGT. This CDR3 spans 16 amino acids. CDR3 protein: CAASGFMRGSSYEQYL. The CDR3 DNA is TGTGCCGCCAGCGGTTTTATGCGGGGCAGCTCCTACGAGCAGTACTTA.

The table lists this clonotype with a few counts. The rearrangement joins TRBV9 to TRBJ2-2; D uncertain. Trimming took off 4 bases at V and 1 base at J, with 5 bases between the two ends. Germline lookup yields CDR1 SGDLS and CDR2 YYNGEE. The CDR3 contains 13 residues. In DNA form, the CDR3 reads TGTGCCAGCAGCCCAGGGAACACCGGGGAGCTGTTTTTT. Translating it yields CASSPGNTGELFF.

The chain links TRBV29-1 to TRBJ2-7; D assignment may be TRBD1 or TRBD2 (6 bases each). Germline CDR1 and CDR2: SQVTM and ANQGSEA. The CDR3 has 14 amino acids. The V end was cut by 6 bases, the J end by 3 bases, with 18 bases between. CDR3 residues: CSVGRGTWSYEQYF. The CDR3 bases are TGCAGCGTGGGGCGCGGGACATGGAGCTACGAGCAGTACTTC.

This clonotype was picked up one time. Here the CDR3 reads CSAPHRGQYNEQFF. The CDR3 nucleotides read TGCAGTGCTCCTCACAGGGGGCAGTACAATGAGCAGTTCTTC. This chain uses TRBV20-1 with TRBJ2-1; TRBD1 matches at 9 bases. V trimming: 5 bases; J trimming: 4 bases; junction bases outside the gene matches: 6. The CDR3 has 14 amino acids. Looked up from germline, CDR1 is DFQATT and CDR2 is SNEGSKA (reference sequence).

This clonotype was detected a few times. V and J are TRBV4-3 and TRBJ2-2; D may be TRBD1 or TRBD2 (7 bases each). Trimming took 3 bases from V and 5 from J, leaving 13 bases between them. This CDR3 region has 15 residues. The V gene's germline CDR1 is LGHNA and CDR2 YSLEER. The CDR3 DNA reads as TGCGCCAGCAGCCATAACAGGGGAGGGACCGGGGAGCTGTTTTTT. Protein sequence: CASSHNRGGTGELFF.

The V and J genes are TRBV6-2 or TRBV6-3 and TRBJ2-5, with 7 bases identical to TRBD2. Germline values: CDR1 MNHEY, CDR2 SVGEGT. The V segment lost 2 bases and the J segment 2 bases; nucleotides outside the gene matches: 2. The CDR3 is 14 amino acids. For the CDR3, the DNA is TGTGCCAGCAGTTACCTCGGGGGGCAAGAGACCCAGTACTTC. It codes for CASSYLGGQETQYF.

This clonotype has at least ten counts. V and J are TRBV7-2 and TRBJ2-5; D is perhaps TRBD2 (6 bases). Germline V lookup: CDR1 SGHTA, CDR2 FQGNSA. The V end lost 1 base, the J end lost 5 bases, and 17 bases lay between the germline ends. CDR3 length equals 16 residues. The CDR3 is CASSLVRASVGETQYF. DNA for the CDR3: TGTGCCAGCAGCTTAGTCAGGGCTAGCGTGGGGGAGACCCAGTACTTC.

The rearrangement links TRBV10-3 to TRBJ2-1; a possible D gene is TRBD2 (5 bases). This CDR3 has 14 amino acids. Trimming stripped 0 bases from V and 3 bases from J, with 6 bases between. Germline V lookup: CDR1 ENHRY, CDR2 SYGVKD. The CDR3 region has the DNA TGTGCCATCAGTGAGTCGAGCGGCTACAATGAGCAGTTCTTC. This codes for CAISESSGYNEQFF.

This clonotype was observed many times. The junction differs from germline at one of its ends, possibly a read error. This rearrangement joins TRBV7-7 to TRBJ2-7; TRBD1 matches at 7 bases. CDR3 length equals 18 residues. CDR1 is SSHAT, CDR2 FNYEAQ, per germline (reference sequence). CDR3 in DNA: TGTGCTAGCAGCCCCTCCCCCGAGGATGACAGGGTAATCTACGAGCAGTACTTC. Translation gives CASSPSPEDDRVIYEQYF. Variable domain in full (rest from reference TRBV7-7 and TRBJ2-7): GAGVSQSPRYKVTKRGQDVTLRCDPISSHATLYWYQQALGQGPEFLTYFNYEAQPDKSGLPSDRFSAERPEGSISTLTIQRTEQRDSAMYRCASSPSPEDDRVIYEQYFGPGTRLTVT.

The gene calls are TRBV27 and TRBJ1-2; no clear D gene. V was pared by 4 bases and J by 4 bases, with 13 bases between. Per germline, CDR1 MNHEY and CDR2 SMNVEV (reference sequence). The CDR3 totals 14 residues. CDR3 coding DNA: TGTGCCAGCAGTTCGCGGTCCGACGTCTATGGCTACACCTTC. Protein sequence: CASSSRSDVYGYTF.

The rearrangement uses TRBV5-1 and TRBJ1-5; no reliable D call. The CDR3 has 15 amino acids. Trimming removed 1 base at V and 3 bases at J, with 11 bases between. CDR1 and CDR2 from the germline V gene are SGHRS and YFSETQ. CDR3 sequence (DNA): TGCGCCAGCAGCTTGCAAGGGATGGCCAATCAGCCCCAGCATTTT. It translates to CASSLQGMANQPQHF.

This clonotype has a count of ten or more. The rearrangement links TRBV7-2 to TRBJ2-1; D may be TRBD2 (6 bases). V dropped 4 bases and J dropped 5 bases, with 12 bases sitting between them. Looked up from germline, CDR1 is SGHTA and CDR2 is FQGNSA. CDR3 size: 14 residues. The CDR3 coding sequence is TGTGCCAGCAGCTCCCGGACTACCGACAATGAGCAGTTCTTC. Its translation: CASSSRTTDNEQFF.

This clonotype was counted many times. V is TRBV7-2 and J is TRBJ2-5; D uncertain. The CDR3 extends over 12 amino acids. CDR1 is SGHTA, CDR2 FQGNSA, per germline. Trimming pared 4 bases from V and 5 bases from J, leaving 8 bases between. The CDR3 nucleotides are TGTGCCAGCAGCTACAGTAGGGAGACCCAGTACTTC. Its translation is CASSYSRETQYF.

V and J are TRBV12-3 or TRBV12-4 and TRBJ1-2, with D maybe TRBD1 (5 bases). CDR3 length: 15 residues. Trimming removed 6 bases from V and 4 bases from J, with 18 bases in between. In nucleotides, the CDR3 is TGTGCCAGCAGACGCGTAACAGTGGGGCCCTATGGCTACACCTTC. Its protein is CASRRVTVGPYGYTF.

As concerns this clonotype: This may arise from a read error, as a much more abundant clone is one base away. The chain uses TRBV18 and TRBJ2-6; no definite D call. Germline CDR1 and CDR2: KGHSH and LQKENI. The V end was cut by 3 bases, the J end by 6 bases, with 3 bases between. The CDR3 covers 12 residues. CDR3: CASSPEANVLTF. For the CDR3, the DNA is TGTGCCAGCTCACCTGAGGCCAACGTCCTGACTTTC.

This sequence joins TRBV6-1 and TRBJ2-7, with 7 bases that match TRBD1. The germline gives CDR1 MNHNS, CDR2 SASEGT. The CDR3 is made up of 14 amino acids. Losses at the gene ends were 1 base for V and 2 bases for J; bases not matched to a gene: 2. The CDR3 sequence is CASSEGRGPYEQYF. As DNA, the CDR3 is TGTGCCAGCAGTGAAGGAAGGGGGCCCTACGAGCAGTACTTC.

Turning to this clonotype: At one boundary the junction diverges from the germline segment, which might be a read error. The V call is TRBV2, the J call TRBJ2-7; D perhaps matches TRBD1 (5 bases). The germline V gene has CDR1 SNHLY and CDR2 FYNNEI. The CDR3 length is 10 residues. CDR3: CASGPRTHNF. CDR3 nucleotides: TGTGCCAGCGGGCCGAGGACACACAACTTC.

The chain joins TRBV10-2 to TRBJ2-1; tentative D call: TRBD1 (6 bases). Germline values: CDR1 WSHSY, CDR2 SAAADI. Trimming removed 7 bases at V and 4 bases at J, with 11 bases between. This CDR3 spans 13 amino acids. CDR3 in DNA: TGCGCCAGCATTGCAGGACAGTACAATGAGCAGTTCTTC. It codes for CASIAGQYNEQFF.

The V and J genes are TRBV5-1 and TRBJ2-3; no clear D gene. This CDR3 region has 13 residues. Germline V gene lookup returns CDR1 SGHRS and CDR2 YFSETQ. Trimming left V 0 bases short and J 4 bases short, with 6 bases between. This CDR3 is CASSLETPDTQYF. Here the CDR3 DNA reads TGCGCCAGCAGCTTGGAGACGCCAGATACGCAGTATTTT.

This clonotype has only a few counts. The chain couples TRBV10-1 to TRBJ2-1; 10 nucleotides line up with TRBD1. From germline, CDR1 is WNHNN and CDR2 SYGVQD (reference sequence). J lost 6 bases, V lost 7 bases, and 3 bases had no gene match. The CDR3 has 13 residues. The CDR3 loop reads CASNRDRGNEQFF. CDR3 coding DNA: TGCGCCAGCAACAGGGACAGGGGCAATGAGCAGTTCTTC.

This clonotype was detected only a few times. V is TRBV19 and J is TRBJ2-3; D gene unclear. The V end was cut by 5 bases, the J end by 5 bases, with 14 bases between. Germline loops: CDR1 LNHDA, CDR2 SQIVND (reference sequence). The CDR3 runs to 14 residues. The CDR3 loop reads CASSDRPAQDTQYF. CDR3 DNA sequence: TGTGCCAGTAGTGACCGCCCCGCCCAAGATACGCAGTATTTT.

This clonotype was recorded many times. The V and J genes are TRBV6-1 and TRBJ2-1, with TRBD2 matching 7 bases. There are 14 residues in the CDR3. CDR1 MNHNS and CDR2 SASEGT come from the germline V gene. The V segment lost 7 bases and the J segment 5 bases; nucleotides outside the gene matches: 8. The CDR3 spells CASTLWGGNNEQFF. In DNA form, the CDR3 reads TGTGCCAGCACCCTTTGGGGAGGGAACAATGAGCAGTTCTTC.

This chain connects TRBV18 to TRBJ1-5, with 8 bases identical to TRBD1. Germline V gene data show CDR1 as KGHSH and CDR2 as LQKENI. The CDR3 sequence is 15 residues long. The ends lost 5 bases at V and 5 bases at J; junction bases unmatched: 8. The CDR3 reads CASSSRTGTDQPQHF. CDR3 sequence (DNA): TGTGCCAGCTCAAGCAGGACAGGGACGGATCAGCCCCAGCATTTT.

This clonotype was found many times. This chain uses TRBV7-2 with TRBJ2-3, with D possibly matching TRBD2 (5 bases). The CDR3 contains 14 residues. Trimming cost V 5 bases and J 0 bases, with 9 bases left between them. Germline loops: CDR1 SGHTA, CDR2 FQGNSA. As DNA, the CDR3 is TGTGCCAGCAGCGTGGCGGGTAGCACAGATACGCAGTATTTT. Amino acids: CASSVAGSTDTQYF.

The chain employs TRBV7-6 and TRBJ2-3, with TRBD2 matching 15 bases. CDR3 length: 18 residues. The germline CDR1 and CDR2 sequences are SGHVS and FNYEAQ. Trimming at V came to 5 bases and at J to 0 bases, leaving 6 bases not matched to a gene. CDR3 coding DNA: TGTGCCAGCAGCCTCGGACTAGCGGGAGGGGCTAGCACAGATACGCAGTATTTT. This translates into CASSLGLAGGASTDTQYF.

The V call is TRBV10-3, the J call TRBJ2-1, with D possibly being TRBD1 (5 bases). This CDR3 is built from 15 residues. CDR1 and CDR2 (germline): ENHRY, SYGVKD. The V and J ends lost 7 bases and 5 bases respectively, with 18 bases between them. CDR3 loop: CAIMGLGEGHNEQFF. CDR3 nucleotide sequence: TGTGCCATCATGGGGTTAGGGGAAGGGCACAATGAGCAGTTCTTC.

This clonotype was counted many times. V is TRBV7-2 and J is TRBJ1-4; 8 bases fit TRBD1. This CDR3 has 14 residues. The germline gives CDR1 SGHTA, CDR2 FQGNSA. V shed 5 bases and J 3 bases; nucleotides not matched to a gene: 2. DNA of the CDR3: TGTGCCAGCAGCCAGGGACAGGCTAATGAAAAACTGTTTTTT. Its protein is CASSQGQANEKLFF. The whole variable domain, remainder taken from reference TRBV7-2 and TRBJ1-4, is GAGVSQSPSNKVTEKGKDVELRCDPISGHTALYWYRQSLGQGLEFLIYFQGNSAPDKSGLPSDRFSAERTGGSVSTLTIQRTQQEDSAVYLCASSQGQANEKLFFGSGTQLSVL.

This clonotype was seen repeatedly, ten times or more. The V call is TRBV12-3 or TRBV12-4, the J call TRBJ1-2, with unresolved D. The V and J ends lost 4 bases and 7 bases respectively, with 7 bases between them. The CDR3 runs 11 residues. The CDR3 bases are TGTGCCAGCAGTTCGGAAGGTGGCTACACCTTC. Translating gives CASSSEGGYTF.